This TCR beta chain was sequenced during a study of blood T cell repertoires in COVID-19 (TCRdb year 2020). Describing the broader study: The collaborator samples originated in the United States, Italy and Spain and spanned the acute and convalescent phases of COVID-19. Where available, HLA class I and class II types were taken from metadata supplied by the sample provider and were not determined by assay-based typing. The sample metadata nearly always contained a de-identified subject ID, COVID-19 status, age in years and sex. The samples were drawn from the first 160 participants of the ongoing ImmuneRACE study and from some 1,300 subjects provided by 6 global collaborators. A freely available public database, intended as a resource for researchers studying the immune response to SARS-CoV-2, is where the repertoires were released. The dataset comprised deeply sampled blood TCRbeta repertoires from subjects exposed to, actively infected with, or recovered from COVID-19. The material from the prospective study consisted of cDNA or gDNA derived from T cells, B-cell-depleted T cells, or PBMCs. The investigation overall reported the following: Clinical and demographic metadata were provided uncurated, with the amount varying by source and participant.

The CDR3 starts with the cysteine, ends with the phenylalanine, and has 15 residues. The sequence is cut down to CDR3 DNA, 45 bases in frame from base 1. The V end loses 5 bases and the J end loses 0 bases, and a stretch of 13 bases separates them. CDR1 MNHEY and CDR2 SVGAGI are derived from the germline V gene. Each collaborating institution followed its own protocols to collect whole blood in K2EDTA tubes. Collaborator samples were shipped for TCRbeta analysis as frozen whole blood, isolated PBMCs, or DNA extracted from either sample type. This clone has ten or more counts. Its recognized antigen is unknown. No much larger clone exists at a distance of one base, and base qualities are not known. TCRbeta CDR3 regions were amplified from genomic DNA using the immunoSEQ Assay, a bias-controlled multiplex PCR. In the source study's methods: Within the assay, amplification of reference gene primers was used to estimate how many nucleated cells each sample contained. Sequence reads were collapsed and filtered to measure the absolute abundance of every unique TCRbeta CDR3 rearrangement. Productive Simpson clonality was computed per sample as the square root of Simpson's diversity index over productive rearrangements. This is the immuneACCESS table as TCRdb keeps it, with only in-frame sequences that have V and J called. A part of the clones is gone; compared with another copy, unresolved V genes explain less than half, and the rest is unexplained. From that table come the V and J calls and clone size; the DNA was used to work out D and trimming. A total of under 250,000 clones appear in this sample, more than 70% of them only once. The ten largest clones add up to about 12% of the sample.

The V gene is TRBV6-5 and the J gene is TRBJ1-1; a tentative D match to TRBD1 spans 6 bases. The source material was peripheral blood. This clonotype was sampled from an elderly man with acute or convalescent COVID-19. The DNA reads as follows: TGTGCCAGCAGTCCCCTCCAGGGGATGAACACTGAAGCTTTCTTT. This yields the protein CASSPLQGMNTEAFF.